Below are 20 T cell receptor beta chains sequenced from a single sample in a study of response to subunit inactivated influenza vaccine listed by TCRdb under 2018. Receptor libraries were prepared by RT-PCR. Instrument used: Illumina HiSeq 2500. TCRdb reanalyzed the raw reads on its own, using fastp at Q25 for trimming and MiXCR for clone calling, and kept in-frame beta chains. Each CDR3 protein appears once, grouped with its most common genes and DNA. The sample has over 800,000 distinct CDR3 sequences on record, approximately 22% of them singletons. The ten largest clones take up roughly 10% of the sample. This material consisted of PBMCs from blood, taken around 5 days after vaccination. These receptor sequences come from a man over 45 who received an inactivated influenza vaccine. Donor details come from another sample of the same person, matched by shared clones.

This clonotype was detected only a few times. The chain links TRBV11-2 to TRBJ2-5, with 15 nucleotides matching TRBD2. CDR3 length equals 16 residues. J was trimmed by 5 bases and V by 2 bases; bases with no gene match: 3. CDR1 and CDR2 from the germline V gene are SGHAT and FQNNGV. The DNA of the CDR3 is TGTGCCAGCAGCTTATGGGGACTAGCGGGAGGTGAGACCCAGTACTTC. Its translation: CASSLWGLAGGETQYF.

This clonotype was observed a handful of times. This chain connects TRBV7-6 to TRBJ2-7; D is possibly TRBD1 (6 bases). Per germline, CDR1 SGHVS and CDR2 FNYEAQ. CDR3 length: 16 amino acids. V dropped 4 bases and J dropped 3 bases, with 19 bases sitting between them. This CDR3 is CASSSLTGRFIYEQYF. CDR3 nucleotide sequence: TGTGCCAGCAGCTCGTTGACAGGAAGGTTCATCTACGAGCAGTACTTC.

The gene calls are TRBV20-1 and TRBJ2-3; no firm D call. CDR1 DFQATT and CDR2 SNEGSKA come from the germline V gene (reference sequence). Deletions cut 2 bases from V and 2 bases from J, with 17 bases between. The CDR3 loop spans 16 amino acids. The CDR3 DNA follows: TGCAGTGCTAGACTGCGACCGACTCAGCTCACAGATACGCAGTATTTT. Its translation: CSARLRPTQLTDTQYF.

The rearrangement joins TRBV11-1 to TRBJ2-7, with D perhaps TRBD1 (6 bases). This CDR3 contains 21 residues. The V gene lost 2 bases and the J gene lost 0 bases, with 29 bases spanning the gap. The germline CDR1 and CDR2 sequences are SGHAT and FQDESV (reference sequence). DNA of the CDR3: TGTGCCAGCAGCTTACCCCGGACAGAGTCCCTGGTGAGCATCTACTCCTACGAGCAGTACTTC. Protein sequence: CASSLPRTESLVSIYSYEQYF.

This clonotype occurred a few times. The chain uses TRBV12-3 or TRBV12-4 and TRBJ1-1, with a weak D call TRBD1 (5 bases). V shed 0 bases and J shed 7 bases, with 9 bases lying between them. The CDR3 loop spans 13 amino acids. CDR3 in DNA: TGTGCCAGCAGTTTAGCGCGGGGGGGTGAAGCTTTCTTT. It specifies CASSLARGGEAFF.

The chain is built from TRBV20-1 and TRBJ2-2, with D perhaps TRBD1 or TRBD2 (5 bases each). The CDR3 loop spans 16 amino acids. CDR1 is DFQATT and CDR2 is SNEGSKA in the germline V gene (reference sequence). Between the trimmed V and J ends, which lost 5 bases and 5 bases, there was a span of 21 bases. The DNA for the CDR3 is TGCAGTGCTCCCGAGGCGGGCAGGGATGGTACCGGGGAGCTGTTTTTT. This gives the protein CSAPEAGRDGTGELFF.

This clonotype was observed a handful of times. V usage is TRBV24-1 and J usage is TRBJ2-2; D gene uncertain. Per the germline V gene, CDR1 is KGHDR and CDR2 is SFDVKD. V lost 4 bases and J lost 2, with 16 bases in between. The CDR3 has 17 amino acids. The CDR3 spells CATSDPVREFNTGELFF. CDR3 nucleotide sequence: TGTGCCACCAGTGACCCTGTCCGAGAATTTAACACCGGGGAGCTGTTTTTT.

The chain couples TRBV9 to TRBJ1-5; no definite D call. The CDR3 consists of 14 residues. V was trimmed by 0 bases and J by 3 bases, leaving 7 bases between them. Germline values: CDR1 SGDLS, CDR2 YYNGEE. The CDR3 region is CASSVGPDNQPQHF. The CDR3 DNA is TGTGCCAGCAGCGTAGGTCCGGACAATCAGCCCCAGCATTTT.

The DNA of the CDR3 is TGTGCCAGCAGTTTGTCGGGGTTTGCCTACGAGCAGTACTTC. This gives the protein CASSLSGFAYEQYF. This sequence joins TRBV12-3 or TRBV12-4 and TRBJ2-7, with D perhaps matching TRBD2 (5 bases). The CDR3 totals 14 residues. Between the trimmed V and J ends, which lost 3 bases and 2 bases, there was a span of 11 bases.

The rearrangement uses TRBV6-1 and TRBJ1-1; D might be TRBD1 (6 bases). This CDR3 has 14 amino acids. The ends were cut back, 7 bases at V and 5 bases at J, with 17 bases in the middle. Germline CDR1 and CDR2: MNHNS and SASEGT. CDR3 sequence: CASMGPGRGTEAFF. As DNA, the CDR3 is TGTGCCAGCATGGGACCTGGCAGGGGAACTGAAGCTTTCTTT.

The gene calls are TRBV20-1 and TRBJ2-5; the D call may be TRBD1 or TRBD2 (5 bases each). This CDR3 is built from 14 residues. Per the germline V gene, CDR1 is DFQATT and CDR2 is SNEGSKA (reference sequence). V was shortened by 5 bases and J by 0 bases, with 13 bases between the two germline ends. The CDR3 loop is CSAPTPGHQETQYF. CDR3 in DNA: TGCAGTGCTCCAACACCGGGACACCAAGAGACCCAGTACTTC.

This chain links TRBV10-2 with TRBJ1-6; D ambiguous. The CDR3 consists of 15 residues. V was shortened by 0 bases and J by 7 bases, with 10 bases between the two germline ends. CDR1 and CDR2 (germline): WSHSY, SAAADI. The CDR3 reads CASSESNLDNSPLHF. CDR3 sequence (DNA): TGCGCCAGCAGTGAGTCCAACCTGGACAATTCACCCCTCCACTTT.

This clonotype came up a few times. The chain couples TRBV15 to TRBJ1-2; tentatively, D is TRBD1 (6 bases). Trimming pared 0 bases from V and 6 bases from J, leaving 17 bases between. CDR3 length: 16 residues. In germline, CDR1 is LNHNV, CDR2 YYDKDF (reference sequence). CDR3 coding DNA: TGTGCCACCAGCAGAGATCTTGATGCAGGGGTGAATGGCTACACCTTC. Protein: CATSRDLDAGVNGYTF.

This clonotype was observed a few times. The V gene is TRBV9, the J gene TRBJ2-7, with TRBD2 matching 7 bases. The CDR3 consists of 14 residues. With V trimmed by 3 bases and J by 7 bases, 10 bases remained unmatched. Germline values: CDR1 SGDLS, CDR2 YYNGEE. The CDR3 DNA sequence: TGTGCCAGCAGCGCTAGCGGCCCTGGGACGGAGCAGTACTTC. Amino acid sequence: CASSASGPGTEQYF.

V gene TRBV6-2 or TRBV6-3 combines with J gene TRBJ2-7; the D call may be TRBD1 or TRBD2 (6 bases each). The germline V gene has CDR1 MNHEY and CDR2 SVGEGT. This CDR3 region has 13 residues. The V gene lost 6 bases and the J gene lost 6 bases, with 15 bases spanning the gap. The CDR3 region has the DNA TGTGCCAGCAGGCAAGGGGGGACGGTCGAGCAGTACTTC. Its protein product is CASRQGGTVEQYF.

This clonotype has only a few counts. This chain connects TRBV6-5 to TRBJ2-7, with TRBD1 matching over 10 bases. V was clipped by 2 bases and J by 2 bases; unmatched bases: 6. Germline loops: CDR1 MNHEY, CDR2 SVGAGI. There are 16 residues in the CDR3. CDR3 protein: CASSYAGTGATYEQYF. CDR3 coding DNA: TGTGCCAGCAGTTACGCCGGGACAGGGGCCACCTACGAGCAGTACTTC.

CDR3 residues: CSASRGLAVSYEQYF. CDR3 in DNA: TGCAGTGCTAGCCGAGGACTAGCGGTCTCCTACGAGCAGTACTTC. The J gene is TRBJ2-7, the V gene TRBV20-1; TRBD2 agrees at 10 bases. Looked up from germline, CDR1 is DFQATT and CDR2 is SNEGSKA (reference sequence). The CDR3 length is 15 residues. V shed 3 bases and J 0 bases; nucleotides not matched to a gene: 5.

This chain links TRBV7-2 with TRBJ2-3, with TRBD2 matching over 9 bases. The CDR3 covers 14 residues. The germline V gene encodes CDR1 SGHTA and CDR2 FQGNSA. The trim removed 5 bases at V and 5 bases at J, leaving 5 bases unmatched. The CDR3 sequence: CASSQGLAEDTQYF. CDR3 coding DNA: TGTGCCAGCAGCCAGGGACTAGCCGAAGATACGCAGTATTTT.

The J gene is TRBJ2-3, the V gene TRBV10-3; D is undetermined. Germline V CDR1 and CDR2: ENHRY, SYGVKD. Trimming took 0 bases from V and 3 from J, leaving 13 bases between them. This CDR3 is 16 amino acids long. This CDR3 is CAISESIGFETDTQYF. The CDR3 bases are TGTGCCATCAGTGAGTCCATAGGTTTTGAGACAGATACGCAGTATTTT.

The chain is built from TRBV20-1 and TRBJ2-3, with TRBD2 matching 12 bases. Germline loops: CDR1 DFQATT, CDR2 SNEGSKA (reference sequence). The CDR3 runs 16 residues. J was trimmed by 4 bases and V by 3 bases; bases with no gene match: 8. The CDR3 loop is CSASPSGRVFPDTQYF. DNA for the CDR3: TGCAGTGCTAGTCCTAGCGGGAGGGTATTTCCAGATACGCAGTATTTT.